This T cell receptor (beta chain) was recovered during a study of regulatory T cells in long-lasting Graves disease. Time point of the sample: newly diagnosed GD, antithyroid drugs for less than 3 months. TCR sequences were obtained from RNA taken from PBMCs. This clonotype was seen a few times. Trimming left V 3 bases short and J 7 bases short, with 7 bases between. Germline V gene sequence: CDR1 DFQATT, CDR2 SNEGSKA (reference sequence). The CDR3 loop spans 11 amino acids. Arm-PCR of CDR3 regions with iRepertoire HTBI primers generated TCR beta libraries. TCRdb re-analysed the multiplex PCR reads in MiXCR, keeping a single row per CDR3 protein. The sample lists 390,000 or so distinct CDR3 sequences, 10% to 15% occurring once. These data were also reused for a study on T cells in Graves' hyperthyroidism and ophthalmopathy. From that paper: RT-PCR in the first round (using the HTBI primer set) targeted the TCR CDR3. Most thyroid clonotypes that were expanded above 0.001 also turned up in blood. With a median lead of roughly 6.2 months before onset, the model predicted ophthalmopathy.

This TCR derives from a young woman with Graves disease. This specimen consisted of peripheral blood mononuclear cells (PBMCs), obtained at new diagnosis, from a patient treated with antithyroid drugs. V gene TRBV20-1 combines with J gene TRBJ2-1; D unclear. CDR3 loop: CSARDPNEQFF. CDR3 in DNA: TGCAGTGCTAGGGACCCAAATGAGCAGTTCTTC.